Listed here are 20 T cell receptor beta chains from one sample, sequenced in a study of shared clonotypes between healthy human individuals. Terminally differentiated effector memory CD45RA+ cells were excluded from the naive CD8 cells, which were CD45RO-negative and positively selected for CCR7. This table comes from immunoSEQ multiplex PCR, and its TCRdb copy is limited to in-frame clones, with some not included. The repertoire has about 680,000 clones, about 91% of them found once; the top ten carry roughly 22%. The sample consisted of naive CD8+ T cells sorted from blood. The origin of the receptors is a man aged 25 to 40 in good health.

The chain combines TRBV6-5 with TRBJ1-1; D remains ambiguous. The CDR3 spans 15 residues. The germline gives CDR1 MNHEY, CDR2 SVGAGI. V was pared by 7 bases and J by 0 bases, with 15 bases between. CDR3 sequence: CASTSKLLMNTEAFF. CDR3 sequence (DNA): TGTGCCAGCACATCGAAATTACTGATGAACACTGAAGCTTTCTTT.

The CDR3 loop is CAWRAGSEPVEQYF. The CDR3 nucleotides are TGTGCCTGGAGGGCAGGGTCTGAACCCGTCGAGCAGTACTTC. V gene TRBV30 combines with J gene TRBJ2-7; TRBD1 might be the D (5 bases). The CDR3 is 14 amino acids. Germline V gene data show CDR1 as GTSNPN and CDR2 as SVGIG (reference sequence). The V end was cut by 3 bases, the J end by 6 bases, with 18 bases between.

The chain couples TRBV29-1 to TRBJ1-1, with D unclear. V lost 2 bases to trimming and J lost 0 bases, with 10 bases between them. CDR1 and CDR2 from the germline V gene are SQVTM and ANQGSEA. CDR3 length equals 14 residues. The CDR3 loop reads CSVEIPGMNTEAFF. In DNA, the CDR3 is TGCAGCGTTGAAATTCCGGGGATGAACACTGAAGCTTTCTTT.

The chain employs TRBV25-1 and TRBJ2-7; tentative D call: TRBD1 (5 bases). Trimming removed 0 bases at V and 2 bases at J, with 14 bases between. Germline-derived CDR1 and CDR2 are MGHDK and SYGVNS. The length of the CDR3 is 16 residues. CDR3 sequence: CASSEYGTDTTYEQYF. CDR3 sequence (DNA): TGTGCCAGCAGTGAATATGGCACGGACACTACCTACGAGCAGTACTTC.

This chain uses TRBV19 with TRBJ2-7, with D hard to call. CDR1 and CDR2 (germline): LNHDA, SQIVND (reference sequence). The CDR3 loop spans 12 amino acids. Trimming left V 5 bases short and J 3 bases short, with 8 bases between. This CDR3 reads CASSSHNYEQYF. The CDR3 DNA is TGTGCCAGTAGTTCCCACAACTACGAGCAGTACTTC.

The CDR3 DNA is TGTGCCAGCAGCTTAGGGCGCTTAGCGGGCACCGGGGAGCTGTTTTTT. Encoded protein: CASSLGRLAGTGELFF. This sequence joins TRBV7-2 and TRBJ2-2, with TRBD2 matching over 7 bases. CDR3 size: 16 residues. Per germline, CDR1 SGHTA and CDR2 FQGNSA. V trimming: 1 base; J trimming: 4 bases; junction bases outside the gene matches: 6. The variable domain in full, with the rest retrieved from reference TRBV7-2 and TRBJ2-2, is GAGVSQSPSNKVTEKGKDVELRCDPISGHTALYWYRQSLGQGLEFLIYFQGNSAPDKSGLPSDRFSAERTGGSVSTLTIQRTQQEDSAVYLCASSLGRLAGTGELFFGEGSRLTVL.

The genes are TRBV5-4 and TRBJ2-3; tentative D call: TRBD1 (5 bases). Germline CDR1 is SGHNT and CDR2 is YYREEE (reference sequence). V lost 1 base, J lost 0 bases, and 6 bases lay in between. There are 14 residues in the CDR3. As DNA, the CDR3 is TGTGCCAGCAGCTTGAGGGGTAGCACAGATACGCAGTATTTT. As protein: CASSLRGSTDTQYF.

The genes are TRBV7-9 and TRBJ2-1; 14 positions agree with TRBD2. This CDR3 comprises 16 residues. J was trimmed by 7 bases and V by 5 bases; bases with no gene match: 7. CDR1 and CDR2 from the germline V gene are SEHNR and FQNEAQ (reference sequence). CDR3 sequence reads: CASSGGLAGAMNEQFF. DNA of the CDR3: TGTGCCAGCAGCGGGGGACTAGCGGGAGCTATGAATGAGCAGTTCTTC.

V is TRBV28 and J is TRBJ2-7; D is perhaps TRBD2 (6 bases). CDR1 is MDHEN and CDR2 is SYDVKM in the germline V gene. The CDR3 length is 14 residues. Trimming took off 9 bases at V and 2 bases at J, with 17 bases between the two ends. The CDR3 bases are TGTGCCAGTCGAATGGGTAGCGGTACCTACGAGCAGTACTTC. Its translation is CASRMGSGTYEQYF.

V gene TRBV19 combines with J gene TRBJ1-1; D is ambiguous. Trimming took off 2 bases at V and 1 base at J, with 8 bases between the two ends. This CDR3 contains 14 residues. CDR1 is LNHDA and CDR2 is SQIVND in the germline V gene (reference sequence). The CDR3 nucleotides are TGTGCCAGTAGTATATACAATCGGAACACTGAAGCTTTCTTT. Its translation: CASSIYNRNTEAFF. Full variable domain (missing parts from reference TRBV19 and TRBJ1-1): DGGITQSPKYLFRKEGQNVTLSCEQNLNHDAMYWYRQDPGQGLRLIYYSQIVNDFQKGDIAEGYSVSREKKESFPLTVTSAQKNPTAFYLCASSIYNRNTEAFFGQGTRLTVV.

The V and J genes are TRBV19 and TRBJ2-7; 8 bases map to TRBD1. This CDR3 contains 15 residues. Germline V CDR1 and CDR2: LNHDA, SQIVND (reference sequence). J gave up 2 bases and V 5 bases, and 8 bases lay outside the gene matches. The chain's CDR3 is CASSFGQGGTYEQYF. The DNA of the CDR3 is TGTGCCAGTAGTTTCGGACAGGGCGGTACCTACGAGCAGTACTTC.

The chain links TRBV18 to TRBJ1-1, with a weak D call TRBD1 (5 bases). Per germline, CDR1 KGHSH and CDR2 LQKENI. This CDR3 has 15 amino acids. Trimming removed 0 bases at V and 3 bases at J, with 11 bases between. CDR3 coding DNA: TGTGCCAGCTCACCACCGACCGGGACCGACACTGAAGCTTTCTTT. The encoded protein is CASSPPTGTDTEAFF.

The chain has TRBV2 and TRBJ1-2, with D possibly matching TRBD1 (6 bases). V was pared by 8 bases and J by 5 bases, with 18 bases between. The CDR3 contains 14 residues. Germline values: CDR1 SNHLY, CDR2 FYNNEI. The CDR3 sequence: CASSISRTAYGYTF. The CDR3 DNA sequence: TGTGCCAGCTCTATATCCCGGACAGCTTATGGCTACACCTTC.

The chain combines TRBV5-1 with TRBJ2-1; TRBD1 or TRBD2 may be the D gene (5 bases each). The CDR3 contains 13 residues. Germline V gives CDR1 SGHRS, CDR2 YFSETQ. V was clipped by 0 bases and J by 7 bases, with 8 bases between them. The CDR3 DNA sequence: TGCGCCAGCAGCTTGGCCGAGGGGAATGAGCAGTTCTTC. Translated, it gives CASSLAEGNEQFF. The variable domain in full, with the rest retrieved from reference TRBV5-1 and TRBJ2-1, is KAGVTQTPRYLIKTRGQQVTLSCSPISGHRSVSWYQQTPGQGLQFLFEYFSETQRNKGNFPGRFSGRQFSNSRSEMNVSTLELGDSALYLCASSLAEGNEQFFGPGTRLTVL.

This clone is a singleton in its sample. This chain joins TRBV19 and TRBJ2-7; tentative D call: TRBD2 (6 bases). The CDR3 length is 19 residues. Per germline, CDR1 LNHDA and CDR2 SQIVND (reference sequence). The germline V and J ends were trimmed by 9 bases and 3 bases, with 33 bases remaining between them. CDR3 coding DNA: TGTGCCAGCCCCGGGGGACTTACCTATTCCCGAGGGGAAGTCTACGAGCAGTACTTC. Translated, it gives CASPGGLTYSRGEVYEQYF.

The chain uses TRBV29-1 and TRBJ2-1; tentative D call: TRBD2 (5 bases). Germline values: CDR1 SQVTM, CDR2 ANQGSEA. The CDR3 contains 15 residues. Trimming cost V 0 bases and J 2 bases, with 11 bases left between them. The CDR3: CSVEDSLATYNEQFF. CDR3 nucleotide sequence: TGCAGCGTTGAAGATAGTCTAGCTACCTACAATGAGCAGTTCTTC.

The chain uses TRBV15 and TRBJ2-7; TRBD1 agrees at 12 bases. The CDR3 has 15 amino acids. Germline-derived CDR1 and CDR2 are LNHNV and YYDKDF (reference sequence). The junction had 15 bases not matched to a gene; V was cut back by 5 bases and J by 13 bases. The CDR3 bases are TGTGCCACCAGCGCGGAGAGGGACAGGGGGCTTCGGAGTTACTTC. Translating it yields CATSAERDRGLRSYF.

This chain uses TRBV5-5 with TRBJ1-1; D perhaps matches TRBD1 (5 bases). The CDR3 covers 13 residues. V gave up 7 bases and J gave up 1 base, with 11 bases separating them. Germline values: CDR1 SGHKS, CDR2 YYEKEE (reference sequence). The chain's CDR3 is CASAGHQNTEAFF. The CDR3 DNA reads as TGTGCCAGCGCTGGACACCAGAACACTGAAGCTTTCTTT.

The chain carries TRBV11-2 and TRBJ1-1; no clear D gene. CDR1 is SGHAT, CDR2 FQNNGV, per germline. Trimming left V 6 bases short and J 4 bases short, with 12 bases between. The CDR3 runs 13 residues. The CDR3 DNA follows: TGTGCCAGCAGTTCGGACTTGGGCACTGAAGCTTTCTTT. It is translated as CASSSDLGTEAFF.

The V and J genes are TRBV5-8 and TRBJ2-7, with D uncertain. The germline CDR1 and CDR2 sequences are SGHTS and YDEGEE. Trimming shortened V by 0 bases and J by 0 bases, and 4 bases separated the two germline ends. This CDR3 spans 13 amino acids. In nucleotides, the CDR3 is TGTGCCAGCAGCTTGGGGAACTCCTACGAGCAGTACTTC. Its protein is CASSLGNSYEQYF.